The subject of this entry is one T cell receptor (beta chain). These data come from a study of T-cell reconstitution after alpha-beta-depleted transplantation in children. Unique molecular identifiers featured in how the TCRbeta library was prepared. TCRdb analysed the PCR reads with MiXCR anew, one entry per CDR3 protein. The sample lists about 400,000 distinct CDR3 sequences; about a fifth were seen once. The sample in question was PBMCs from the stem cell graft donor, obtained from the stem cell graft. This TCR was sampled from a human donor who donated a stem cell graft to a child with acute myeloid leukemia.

CDR3 coding DNA: TGTGCCAGCAGCCAGGAAAGCGGGGCCTACTACGAGCAGTACTTC. Residues: CASSQESGAYYEQYF. V and J are TRBV3-1 and TRBJ2-7; 7 bases align to TRBD2. V lost 3 bases and J lost 3; bases outside the gene matches: 8. Germline V lookup: CDR1 LGHDT, CDR2 YNNKEL (reference sequence). CDR3 size: 15 residues.